Included here is one TCR beta chain sequence, with context. Time point of the sample: newly diagnosed GD, antithyroid drugs for less than 3 months. The TCR library was made from RNA that had been extracted from PBMCs in TRIzol. Germline assignment: CDR1 SQVTM and CDR2 ANQGSEA. This CDR3 spans 14 amino acids. V lost 4 bases, J lost 5 bases, and 17 bases lay in between. This sample is drawn from a study of regulatory T cells in long-lasting Graves disease. Sequencing libraries for TCR beta were prepared with iRepertoire HTBI primers and Arm-PCR of CDR3 regions. TCRdb used MiXCR to reprocess the multiplex PCR reads, holding one entry per CDR3 protein. The sample lists roughly 510,000 distinct CDR3 sequences; roughly a sixth were seen once. These same records also appear under a second study, on T cells in Graves' hyperthyroidism and ophthalmopathy.

Source: peripheral blood mononuclear cells (PBMCs), taken at new diagnosis, from a patient treated with antithyroid drugs. V and J are TRBV29-1 and TRBJ2-5; perhaps TRBD2 as D (6 bases). The sequence was collected from a man aged 18 to 35 with Graves disease. The CDR3 DNA reads TGCAGCGTTGCCGGAGGCCGTGGGGGGGAGACCCAGTACTTC. Translating it yields CSVAGGRGGETQYF.